A selection of T cell receptor beta chains follows, all from one sample in a study of post-analysis software for immune sequencing data. TCRdb re-derived calls from the PCR reads in MiXCR, one entry per CDR3 protein. This sample yields 740,000 or so distinct CDR3 sequences, of which approximately 57% are seen a single time; approximately 4.5% belongs to the top ten. The sample consisted of blood. The receptors were sampled from a girl aged 5 to 17 with multiple sclerosis. Both conserved end residues are part of each CDR3. A D gene is named only where the DNA matches it firmly. Where a row states a size, it is once, few, many or the class of an expanded clone; other rows omit it.

TRBJ2-1	TRBD2	NA	TRBV7-9	CASSPRTSGLNEQFF	TGTGCCAGCAGCCCTCGGACTAGCGGCCTCAATGAGCAGTTCTTC
TRBJ2-7	NA	NA	TRBV4-1	CASSQDKISGYEQYF	TGCGCCAGCAGCCAAGATAAGATTAGCGGCTACGAGCAGTACTTC
TRBJ2-7	TRBD2	NA	TRBV11-2	CASSLRRAGGRYNEQYF	TGTGCCAGCAGCTTACGAAGGGCGGGGGGGCGTTACAATGAGCAGTACTTC
TRBJ2-1	NA	NA	TRBV5-6	CASSLGTTLRDEQFF	TGTGCCAGCAGCCTAGGGACAACCTTGAGGGATGAGCAGTTCTTC
TRBJ2-5	TRBD2	NA	TRBV20-1	CSTRPLAEETQYF	TGCAGTACTAGGCCACTAGCGGAAGAGACCCAGTACTTC
TRBJ1-5	NA	NA	TRBV12-3/TRBV12-4	CASTAGRAHDSQPQHF	TGTGCCAGCACCGCGGGGCGGGCCCACGACAGCCAGCCCCAGCATTTT
TRBJ1-2	NA	NA	TRBV29-1	CSAQEGDYGYTF	TGCAGCGCCCAAGAAGGGGACTATGGCTACACCTTC
TRBJ2-3	NA	NA	TRBV7-8	CASSFGAGDTQYF	TGTGCCAGCAGCTTTGGGGCCGGAGATACACAGTATTTT
TRBJ2-7	NA	NA	TRBV12-5	CASGLQEDYEQYF	TGTGCTAGTGGTCTACAGGAGGACTACGAGCAGTACTTC
TRBJ1-4	NA	NA	TRBV7-9	CASSPRGAVNEKLFF	TGTGCCAGCAGCCCCCGAGGGGCAGTAAATGAAAAACTGTTTTTT
TRBJ2-7	NA	NA	TRBV25-1	CASSRSGTRLSSYEQYF	TGTGCCAGCAGTAGATCCGGGACAAGACTTAGCTCCTACGAGCAGTACTTC
TRBJ2-4	TRBD2	NA	TRBV6-6	CASTTGGSLAKNIQYF	TGTGCCAGCACTACGGGAGGCAGTCTAGCCAAAAACATTCAGTACTTC
TRBJ2-3	NA	NA	TRBV6-6	CASKGEYTDTQYF	TGTGCCAGCAAAGGGGAGTACACAGATACGCAGTATTTT
TRBJ2-1	TRBD2	NA	TRBV4-1	CASSPGDDLLAGTGYNEQFF	TGCGCCAGCAGCCCGGGGGATGACCTACTAGCGGGGACGGGGTACAATGAGCAGTTCTTC
TRBJ1-1	NA	NA	TRBV7-9	CASSKDIPKAFF	TGTGCCAGCAGCAAAGACATACCCAAAGCTTTCTTT
TRBJ2-1	NA	NA	TRBV6-6	CASSNSGEHNGQFF	TGTGCCAGCAGTAACTCGGGGGAACACAATGGGCAGTTCTTC
TRBJ2-7	TRBD2	few	TRBV3-1	CASSPRTSGGGYEQYF	TGTGCCAGCAGCCCCCGGACTAGCGGGGGGGGCTACGAGCAGTACTTC
TRBJ2-7	NA	NA	TRBV18	CASSYYGTRSSYEQYF	TGTGCCAGCTCATATTACGGGACGCGGTCGTCCTACGAGCAGTACTTC
TRBJ1-2	NA	NA	TRBV5-1	CASSSGRTANYGYTF	TGCGCCAGCAGCTCGGGCCGAACAGCGAACTATGGCTACACCTTC
TRBJ1-4	NA	NA	TRBV6-5	CASSYSFIRKGDEKLFF	TGTGCCAGCAGTTACTCATTTATCCGGAAAGGGGATGAAAAACTGTTTTTT
TRBJ2-7	TRBD1	NA	TRBV20-1	CSASQGVDEQYF	TGCAGTGCCAGTCAGGGGGTCGACGAGCAGTACTTC
TRBJ1-2	TRBD1	NA	TRBV4-1	CASSQEGTVNYGYTF	TGCGCCAGCAGCCAAGAGGGGACAGTTAACTATGGCTACACCTTC
TRBJ2-5	NA	NA	TRBV5-1	CASSLDRPQETQYF	TGTGCCAGCAGCCTTGACAGGCCCCAAGAGACCCAGTACTTC
TRBJ2-3	NA	NA	TRBV25-1	CASSKAYPTDTQYF	TGTGCCAGCAGTAAGGCCTATCCAACAGATACGCAGTATTTT
TRBJ2-5	NA	once	TRBV20-1	CSAGRDGTTQQYF	TGCAGTGCTGGCCGGGACGGTACTACGCAGCAGTACTTC
TRBJ2-1	TRBD1	NA	TRBV7-2	CASSKPVDRVSNEQFF	TGTGCCAGCAGCAAACCCGTGGACAGGGTATCCAATGAGCAGTTCTTC
TRBJ2-3	TRBD1	NA	TRBV29-1	CSADRDRGTDTQYF	TGCAGCGCAGACCGGGACAGGGGCACAGATACGCAGTATTTT
TRBJ2-5	NA	many	TRBV2	CASSERETQYF	TGTGCCAGCAGTGAAAGGGAGACCCAGTACTTC
TRBJ2-7	TRBD1	NA	TRBV2	CASSVQGSTGSVDYEQYF	TGTGCCAGCAGTGTCCAAGGTTCGACAGGGAGCGTAGACTACGAGCAGTACTTC
TRBJ2-7	NA	NA	TRBV4-1	CASSRGRAGTYEQYF	TGCGCCAGCAGCCGGGGCCGGGCAGGTACCTACGAGCAGTACTTC
TRBJ2-3	TRBD1	NA	TRBV5-1	CASSLGQASRDTQYF	TGCGCCAGCAGCCTGGGACAGGCCTCTAGAGATACGCAGTATTTT
TRBJ1-1	TRBD1	few	TRBV5-1	CASSWGTGANTEAFF	TGCGCCAGCAGCTGGGGGACAGGGGCGAACACTGAAGCTTTCTTT
TRBJ2-2	NA	NA	TRBV12-3/TRBV12-4	CALRGTGAKPGELFF	TGTGCGCTGCGGGGCACTGGGGCTAAACCCGGGGAGCTGTTTTTT
TRBJ2-1	TRBD2	NA	TRBV6-5	CASSYSIPASGAYNEQFF	TGTGCCAGCAGTTACTCGATTCCGGCTAGCGGAGCCTACAATGAGCAGTTCTTC
TRBJ2-7	TRBD2	NA	TRBV7-6	CASSLALKSGLGVYEQYF	TGTGCCAGCAGCTTAGCCCTAAAGTCGGGACTAGGGGTCTACGAGCAGTACTTC
TRBJ2-7	NA	NA	TRBV4-1	CASSQDGAGSSYEQYF	TGCGCCAGCAGCCAAGATGGGGCGGGGAGCTCCTACGAGCAGTACTTC
TRBJ1-2	NA	NA	TRBV5-6	CASSPMDEPYTF	TGTGCCAGCAGCCCTATGGACGAGCCCTACACCTTC
TRBJ2-3	NA	NA	TRBV15	CATSIGQGDSDTQYF	TGTGCCACCAGTATCGGTCAGGGTGATTCTGATACGCAGTATTTT
TRBJ2-1	TRBD2	few	TRBV29-1	CSGGLGRYNEQFF	TGCAGCGGGGGACTAGGTCGGTACAATGAGCAGTTCTTC
TRBJ1-2	TRBD1	few	TRBV29-1	CSVEGDGPGGARSYGYTF	TGCAGCGTTGAGGGGGACGGGCCAGGGGGCGCGAGAAGCTATGGCTACACCTTC
TRBJ1-2	NA	NA	TRBV20-1	CSATPQGSGYTF	TGCAGTGCTACCCCCCAGGGGTCGGGCTACACCTTC
TRBJ2-1	TRBD2	few	TRBV27	CASSLFLAEGHNEQFF	TGTGCCAGCAGTTTATTCCTAGCGGAAGGGCACAATGAGCAGTTCTTC
TRBJ2-1	NA	NA	TRBV12-3/TRBV12-4	CASTGLQSYNEQFF	TGTGCCAGCACCGGACTCCAGTCCTACAATGAGCAGTTCTTC
TRBJ2-7	TRBD2	few	TRBV6-5	CASNRGGLYVEQYF	TGTGCCAGCAACCGCGGGGGACTCTACGTGGAGCAGTACTTC
TRBJ2-7	NA	NA	TRBV7-3	CASSLTSGQTYEQYF	TGTGCCAGCAGCTTAACGTCTGGACAAACCTACGAGCAGTACTTC
TRBJ2-1	NA	NA	TRBV20-1	CSARDGLREQFF	TGCAGTGCTAGAGATGGGCTACGTGAGCAGTTCTTC
TRBJ1-4	NA	NA	TRBV5-1	CASSWGSTNEKLFF	TGCGCCAGCAGTTGGGGATCAACTAATGAAAAACTGTTTTTT
TRBJ2-3	NA	few	TRBV29-1	CSVDGGLTDTQYF	TGCAGCGTTGATGGGGGGCTGACAGATACGCAGTATTTT
TRBJ2-1	TRBD2	NA	TRBV3-1	CASSPVLGGTSGSSSYNEQFF	TGTGCCAGCAGCCCCGTTCTCGGTGGGACTAGCGGTTCAAGCTCCTACAATGAGCAGTTCTTC
TRBJ2-1	TRBD2	NA	TRBV12-3/TRBV12-4	CASTPSVATSGKQFF	TGTGCCAGCACCCCTTCGGTCGCAACTAGCGGGAAGCAGTTCTTC
TRBJ2-5	NA	NA	TRBV11-2	CASSLSGQGQETQYF	TGTGCCAGCAGCTTATCCGGGCAGGGCCAAGAGACCCAGTACTTC
TRBJ1-2	NA	few	TRBV29-1	CSVARDRHYENYGYTF	TGCAGCGTTGCGCGCGACAGACATTACGAGAACTATGGCTACACCTTC
TRBJ2-1	TRBD2	NA	TRBV7-6	CASSLLGLAGGIRRNEQFF	TGTGCCAGCAGCTTGCTGGGGCTAGCGGGAGGCATCCGTCGGAATGAGCAGTTCTTC
TRBJ2-5	TRBD2	NA	TRBV9	CASSPKGTMSGETQYF	TGTGCCAGCAGCCCTAAGGGGACTATGAGCGGAGAGACCCAGTACTTC
TRBJ1-1	NA	NA	TRBV6-4	CALRIRHEAFF	TGTGCACTACGAATACGACATGAAGCTTTCTTT